This record covers a single TCR beta chain. Antigen specificity is unknown. The CDR3 covers 17 residues. The J segment lost 7 bases and the V segment lost 5 bases, leaving 17 bases of the junction unmatched. From germline, CDR1 is SEHNR and CDR2 FQNEAQ (reference sequence). These data originate in a study of T cells in pancreatic ductal adenocarcinoma. Surgery without prior neoadjuvant therapy was the treatment of the selected pancreatic ductal adenocarcinoma patients. General study results and limits: Results skew toward the minority of patients with early-stage disease. Blood had more productive templates and about 8-fold more unique clonotypes than tumor. Enrichment of CD45RO+ effector over naive T cells in tumors may bias clonality. Blood clonality (about 0.07) did not differ significantly from tumor (approximately 0.12).

TCRdb's copy holds only in-frame clones and misses some; the assay was immunoSEQ multiplex PCR. The profile shows over 90,000 clones, 90% to 95% of them singletons. The source is a human donor with pancreatic ductal adenocarcinoma. This chain uses TRBV7-9 with TRBJ2-1, with 7 bases identical to TRBD2. The sequenced sample was PBMCs. CDR3 loop: CASSPLAGALKKNEQFF. The CDR3 nucleotides read TGTGCCAGCAGCCCCCTGGCGGGAGCCCTTAAGAAGAATGAGCAGTTCTTC.